Each of the 17 T cell receptor beta chains below was sequenced from the same sample in a study of shared clonotypes between healthy human individuals. Assay used: immunoSEQ multiplex PCR; TCRdb lists only in-frame clones, some missing. The sample holds about 680,000 clones, around 92% seen once. Naive-designated CD8 cells lacked CD45RO, were positively enriched for CCR7, and omitted terminally differentiated effector memory CD45RA+ cells. Material: naive CD8+ T cells sorted from blood. The source is a man younger than 45 in good health.

The chain has TRBV7-9 and TRBJ2-2, with D possibly matching TRBD1 (6 bases). Germline V gene lookup returns CDR1 SEHNR and CDR2 FQNEAQ (reference sequence). CDR3 length equals 17 residues. V was clipped by 1 base and J by 4 bases, with 16 bases between them. CDR3 sequence (DNA): TGTGCCAGCAGCTTAGAGGTTGCAGGGGTCGGCACCGGGGAGCTGTTTTTT. It is translated as CASSLEVAGVGTGELFF.

J is TRBJ2-1 and V is TRBV6-6; 9 nucleotides align to TRBD2. V shed 6 bases and J 4 bases; nucleotides not matched to a gene: 10. Germline CDR1 is MNHNY and CDR2 is SVGAGI (reference sequence). The CDR3 covers 16 residues. The CDR3 region has the DNA TGTGCCAGCAGCTCCGCGGTAGCGGGGGTATACAATGAGCAGTTCTTC. Its translation is CASSSAVAGVYNEQFF.

The V and J genes are TRBV29-1 and TRBJ2-7, with D possibly matching TRBD1 (5 bases). The CDR3 is 13 residues long. Germline CDR1 reads SQVTM; CDR2 reads ANQGSEA. Between the trimmed V and J ends, which lost 3 bases and 7 bases, there was a span of 16 bases. CDR3 DNA sequence: TGCAGCGTTGAGACAGACGACCGTGGGGAGCAGTACTTC. Residues: CSVETDDRGEQYF.

The chain recombines TRBV9 with TRBJ2-1; 8 positions agree with TRBD2. V shed 0 bases and J 3 bases; nucleotides not matched to a gene: 5. The CDR3 totals 16 residues. Germline-derived CDR1 and CDR2 are SGDLS and YYNGEE. Here the CDR3 reads CASSVETAGVYNEQFF. DNA for the CDR3: TGTGCCAGCAGCGTAGAGACAGCGGGAGTCTACAATGAGCAGTTCTTC.

In the case of this clone: A much larger clone sits a single nucleotide away, making a read error possible. Other nucleotide sequences in the sample specify the same CDR3. This sequence joins TRBV9 and TRBJ2-2; D is uncertain. Germline CDR1 reads SGDLS; CDR2 reads YYNGEE. CDR3 length: 12 amino acids. The V and J ends lost 3 bases and 5 bases respectively, with 5 bases between them. CDR3 bases: TGTGCCAGCAGCGCCGGGACCGGGGAGCTGTTTTTT. Its protein product is CASSAGTGELFF.

A note on this clone: The sample carries other DNA sequences with the same CDR3. This sequence joins TRBV6-5 and TRBJ1-3; unclear D gene. V was clipped by 0 bases and J by 2 bases, with 5 bases between them. This CDR3 region has 14 residues. The germline V gene encodes CDR1 MNHEY and CDR2 SVGAGI. The CDR3 sequence: CASSYSGTGNTIYF. The CDR3 DNA sequence: TGTGCCAGCAGTTACTCTGGAACTGGAAACACCATATATTTT.

The chain recombines TRBV6-1 with TRBJ2-6; D gene ambiguous. Germline assignment: CDR1 MNHNS and CDR2 SASEGT. V was trimmed by 4 bases and J by 1 base, leaving 8 bases between them. This CDR3 is built from 15 residues. The CDR3 spells CASSVVNSGANVLTF. CDR3 nucleotides: TGTGCCAGCAGTGTAGTGAATTCTGGGGCCAACGTCCTGACTTTC.

J is TRBJ1-1 and V is TRBV6-5; D gene uncertain. The CDR3 sequence is 15 residues long. Germline loops: CDR1 MNHEY, CDR2 SVGAGI. V was clipped by 0 bases and J by 5 bases, with 13 bases between them. CDR3: CASSYSASFSTEAFF. CDR3 nucleotides: TGTGCCAGCAGTTACTCAGCCTCGTTTTCGACTGAAGCTTTCTTT.

This chain connects TRBV7-2 to TRBJ2-5; D unresolved. The CDR3 runs 16 residues. V lost 5 bases to trimming and J lost 1 base, with 17 bases between them. The germline CDR1 and CDR2 sequences are SGHTA and FQGNSA. CDR3 sequence reads: CASSQPLSLLQETQYF. Written as DNA, the CDR3 is TGTGCCAGCAGCCAGCCCCTCAGCCTACTCCAAGAGACCCAGTACTTC.

The chain combines TRBV14 with TRBJ2-2; weak D call: TRBD2 (6 bases). V gave up 1 base and J gave up 5 bases, with 17 bases separating them. The CDR3 is 17 amino acids. Germline V gene sequence: CDR1 SGHDN, CDR2 FVKESK. The CDR3 protein is CASSQGDSLGRTGELFF. DNA of the CDR3: TGTGCCAGCAGCCAAGGAGACAGCCTGGGGAGGACCGGGGAGCTGTTTTTT.

This chain uses TRBV7-2 with TRBJ2-7; TRBD1 or TRBD2 may be the D gene (5 bases each). Trimming pared 5 bases from V and 4 bases from J, leaving 15 bases between. From germline, CDR1 is SGHTA and CDR2 FQGNSA. This CDR3 spans 14 amino acids. The CDR3 bases are TGTGCCAGCAGCCCCCCCCACAGGAGGTACGAGCAGTACTTC. Encoded protein: CASSPPHRRYEQYF.

V usage is TRBV27 and J usage is TRBJ2-7; D ambiguous. V was shortened by 6 bases and J by 5 bases, with 17 bases between the two germline ends. The CDR3 consists of 14 residues. CDR1 is MNHEY and CDR2 is SMNVEV in the germline V gene (reference sequence). CDR3 residues: CASSPMGLTHEQYF. The CDR3 DNA reads TGTGCCAGCAGCCCAATGGGCCTGACACACGAGCAGTACTTC.

The rearrangement joins TRBV11-2 to TRBJ2-5; D is uncertain. V was cut by 5 bases and J by 0 bases, with 13 bases left in between. Germline V gene sequence: CDR1 SGHAT, CDR2 FQNNGV. This CDR3 comprises 15 residues. This chain's CDR3 is CASSPPMQNQETQYF. For the CDR3, the DNA is TGTGCCAGCAGCCCCCCAATGCAGAACCAAGAGACCCAGTACTTC.

V and J are TRBV18 and TRBJ2-1; TRBD2 is a possible D gene (6 bases). The germline CDR1 and CDR2 sequences are KGHSH and LQKENI. V lost 8 bases and J 8 bases, leaving 16 bases between the germline ends. The CDR3 is 13 residues long. In nucleotides, the CDR3 is TGTGCCAGCCCGGGACCGGAGGGGCATGAGCAGTTCTTC. Amino acid sequence: CASPGPEGHEQFF.

This chain joins TRBV15 and TRBJ2-3; 7 bases fit TRBD2. J lost 6 bases, V lost 2 bases, and 8 bases had no gene match. CDR3 length: 15 residues. In germline, CDR1 is LNHNV, CDR2 YYDKDF (reference sequence). The CDR3 bases are TGTGCCACCAGCAGAAGCAGACTAGCAGGGGATACGCAGTATTTT. As protein: CATSRSRLAGDTQYF.

The J gene is TRBJ2-1, the V gene TRBV27, with D unclear. The germline V gene has CDR1 MNHEY and CDR2 SMNVEV (reference sequence). This CDR3 region has 13 residues. The V and J ends lost 1 base and 7 bases respectively, with 8 bases between them. CDR3 DNA: TGTGCCAGCAGTTTATACGGGTATAATGAGCAGTTCTTC. Protein: CASSLYGYNEQFF.

The chain is built from TRBV5-5 and TRBJ2-7; 8 nucleotides align to TRBD1. The CDR3 covers 14 residues. Germline V gene data show CDR1 as SGHKS and CDR2 as YYEKEE (reference sequence). J lost 5 bases, V lost 4 bases, and 8 bases had no gene match. The CDR3 region is CASSAPDRVHEQYF. In nucleotides, the CDR3 is TGTGCCAGCAGCGCCCCGGACAGGGTCCACGAGCAGTACTTC.